The source of this TCR beta chain is a study of PD-L1 blockade in urothelial cancer (dated by TCRdb to the late 2010s). Regarding the complete study: Therapy was started at some point between 2014 and 2016 for all patients, and atezolizumab 1,200 mg was administered intravenously every 3 weeks. About 85% of the 29 patients were identified as males with urothelial cancer of bladder origin, and a prior smoking history was reported by 18 of 29 patients. An ECOG performance status of 0 or 1 was recorded for the patients, and 0 to 3 prior chemotherapy regimens had been received by the patients. Blood samples were analyzed at 3 weeks after treatment start (second dose) and at 6 weeks after treatment start. Blood samples yielded a median of approximately 150,000 T cells and roughly 83,000 unique TCRs, with median clonality around 0.083. The study, an exploratory multi-omic analysis, examined somatic, immune and clinical correlates of response to PD-L1 blockade with atezolizumab in urothelial cancer. Pretreatment tumor samples, along with matched peripheral blood serially collected before and after atezolizumab treatment, were subjected to TCR sequencing. Durable clinical benefit meant progression-free survival longer than 6 months, and TCR features were also tested against progression-free and overall survival. In the same patients, pretreatment tumors underwent whole exome sequencing and RNA sequencing in addition to TCR sequencing. Durable clinical benefit was achieved by nine patients and was not achieved by 20 patients. Pretreatment blood TCR-seq was available for about 28 patients, at least one posttreatment blood collection was obtained for around 25 patients, and tumor TCR-seq was available for around 25 patients. General findings and caveats noted by the study authors: Because of the small sample size (n ≈ 27) and the many exploratory analyses performed, the results are intended to be regarded as hypothesis-generating. Improved progression-free and overall survival was associated with having pretreatment peripheral blood TCR clonality below the median. Patients with durable benefit showed greater expansion of tumor-associated TCR clones in peripheral blood 3 weeks after starting treatment (n ≈ 23, p = 0.022).

As regards this clone: Its antigen remains undetermined. No much larger clone exists at a distance of one base, and base qualities are not known.

A total of 25 to 30 patients with locally advanced or metastatic urothelial carcinoma, treated at Memorial Sloan Kettering on a trial protocol, made up the cohort. Peripheral blood mononuclear cells were collected pretreatment and during treatment, with between 1 and 8 total time points per patient. The Qiagen DNeasy Blood extraction kit was used to purify genomic DNA from total PBMCs and tumor samples. PBMCs were collected pretreatment and during treatment and were isolated and stored as previously described. The germline V gene (reference sequence) supplies CDR1 GTSNPN and CDR2 SVGIG. V sheds 3 bases and J sheds 4 bases, leaving 22 bases between their ends. Spanning cysteine to phenylalanine, the CDR3 consists of 17 amino acids. This entry keeps only the CDR3 DNA: 51 bases, framed from base 1. Synthetic TCR analog templates were spiked into each PCR so that absolute template abundance could be estimated from read counts. The immunoSEQ assay was used to amplify TCRbeta CDR3 regions from genomic DNA with bias-controlled V and J gene primers. Sequencing of rearranged TCRbeta segments was performed at approximately 20X coverage. In the original analysis: Sequencing errors were corrected by clustering and CDR3s were annotated against IMGT to assign V, D and J genes. Downstream analyses used only productive TCRbeta rearrangements and left out out-of-frame or stop-codon sequences. Clonality was calculated as one minus the Shannon entropy normalized by the log of the number of unique productive sequences. Clones differing between time points or between blood and tumor were identified by Fisher's exact test with Benjamini-Hochberg correction at adjusted p below 0.01. This immuneACCESS table, as held by TCRdb, lists in-frame sequences with V and J called but not all clones. Of the missing ones, under half trace to an unresolved V gene in checked studies; the others have no known cause. D and trimming come from the DNA, and the V and J calls and clone size come from that table. Within this sample are tens of thousands of clones, with 80% to 90% of them counted one time only. The ten top clones hold approximately 30% of the sample.

The clonotype was recovered from a man in his fifties or sixties with urothelial cancer. This chain joins TRBV30 to TRBJ1-5; possibly the D gene is TRBD1, per 5 matching bases. The material sequenced was PBMCs, taken around atezolizumab (anti-PD-L1) treatment. The nucleotide sequence reads as follows: TGTGCCTGGAGCGGTGGGGCCTTACCTCGGGCTAATCAGCCCCAGCATTTT. Translated, this gives CAWSGGALPRANQPQHF. Joined to the reference TRBV30 and TRBJ1-5 proteins, this CDR3 gives the full variable domain: SQTIHQWPATLVQPVGSPLSLECTVEGTSNPNLYWYRQAAGRGLQLLFYSVGIGQISSEVPQNLSASRPQDRQFILSSKKLLLSDSGFYLCAWSGGALPRANQPQHFGDGTRLSIL.